Sequencing of this T cell receptor beta chain was carried out in a study of blood T cells in healthy people across ages. This clonotype was found a few times. The individuals who served as donors were healthy Caucasians living in Russia, aged roughly 6 to 95. It was with a sample-barcoded 5' primer and a J-beta primer mix that a second PCR of roughly 6 to 12 cycles was run. Each CDR3 protein is one row after TCRdb ran MiXCR on the 5' RACE reads. The table lists 1.5 million to 2 million distinct CDR3 sequences, 39% of them singletons. CDR1 and CDR2 from the germline V gene are SGHRS and YFSETQ. The CDR3 loop spans 14 amino acids. Between the trimmed V and J ends, which lost 2 bases and 8 bases, there was a span of 13 bases.

The specimen sequenced was blood. This chain connects TRBV5-1 to TRBJ1-4; D gene ambiguous. This clonotype was sampled from a human donor in good health. CDR3 bases: TGCGCCAGCAGCTTCGGGCCAATGAAAGAAAAACTGTTTTTT. Translating it yields CASSFGPMKEKLFF.